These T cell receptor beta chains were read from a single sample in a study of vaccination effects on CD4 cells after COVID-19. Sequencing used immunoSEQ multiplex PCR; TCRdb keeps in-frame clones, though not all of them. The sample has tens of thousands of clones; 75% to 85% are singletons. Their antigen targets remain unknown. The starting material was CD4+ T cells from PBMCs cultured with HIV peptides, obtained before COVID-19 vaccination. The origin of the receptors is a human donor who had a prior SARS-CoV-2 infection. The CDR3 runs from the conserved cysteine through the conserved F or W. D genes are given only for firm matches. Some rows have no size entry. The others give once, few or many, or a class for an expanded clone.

CASSVGGVGQPQHF,.,TRBJ1-5,TRBV9,.
CASSLVSGSLGTDTQYF,.,TRBJ2-3,TRBV5-1,TRBD2
CASGERRDQPQHF,.,TRBJ1-5,TRBV7-2,.
CASSFGDRNAAEAFF,.,TRBJ1-1,TRBV28,TRBD1
CASSLARTSGGADTQYF,.,TRBJ2-3,TRBV5-4,TRBD2
CASSLRDRTPHRQYYEQYF,.,TRBJ2-7,TRBV13,.
CASSEASAEETQYF,.,TRBJ2-5,TRBV25-1,.
CASSQGPGALGEQFF,.,TRBJ2-1,TRBV3-1/TRBV3-2,.
CASTLAGGPAGELFF,.,TRBJ2-2,TRBV5-1,TRBD2
CASGLAYEQYF,.,TRBJ2-7,TRBV12-5,.
CASSGGMGLALETQYF,.,TRBJ2-5,TRBV2,TRBD2
CASSLGTGEQYF,few,TRBJ2-7,TRBV5-4,.
CASSPRVGALSPTDTQYF,.,TRBJ2-3,TRBV18,.
CASSPGLRGETQYF,.,TRBJ2-5,TRBV5-4,TRBD2
CASSPTDRDSPLHF,few,TRBJ1-6,TRBV18,TRBD1
CATSRGFGGASEAFF,.,TRBJ1-1,TRBV24-1,.
CASSENRGDSASGELFF,once,TRBJ2-2,TRBV6-1,TRBD2
CASSLVAGEETQYF,few,TRBJ2-5,TRBV7-9,TRBD2
CASSWGGRQGKGYEQYF,.,TRBJ2-7,TRBV5-8,.
CASSVSGREQFF,.,TRBJ2-1,TRBV5-1,TRBD2
CASSEGLAGASSTDTQYF,.,TRBJ2-3,TRBV7-6,TRBD2
CASSRGLAGGVGEQFF,.,TRBJ2-1,TRBV9,TRBD2
CASSPGGNYNEQFF,.,TRBJ2-1,TRBV7-8,TRBD2
CASRDREGANVLTF,.,TRBJ2-6,TRBV7-3,TRBD1
CASGDGPSYGYTF,.,TRBJ1-2,TRBV7-8,.
CASSLPGGPPEQYF,.,TRBJ2-7,TRBV5-1,TRBD2
CASSQGLNYRGRSSYEQYF,once,TRBJ2-7,TRBV14,.